This TCR beta chain is drawn from a study of blood T cell repertoires in COVID-19. Study details: Donors in the United States, Italy and Spain gave samples during acute or convalescent COVID-19. PBMCs, B-cell-depleted T cells, or T cells provided the cDNA or gDNA that made up the material.

The CDR3 consists of 14 residues. The ends lost 6 bases at V and 3 bases at J; junction bases unmatched: 6. The germline gives CDR1 SGHRS, CDR2 YFSETQ. In the study's own analysis: Cell counts per sample came from amplifying reference gene primers. Only in-frame clones appear in the TCRdb table, and some are missing; sequencing was by immunoSEQ multiplex PCR. The DNA was the basis for D and trimming; V, J and clone size are from that table. The table has about 40,000 clones, almost 80% seen once. This clone was detected once. The TCR sequence derives from a woman of 80 years or more with acute or convalescent COVID-19. J is TRBJ2-3 and V is TRBV5-1; 8 bases agree with TRBD2. Source material: peripheral blood. The CDR3 spells CASTRGGRTDTQYF. The DNA for the CDR3 is TGCGCCAGCACCCGGGGGGGTAGAACAGATACGCAGTATTTT.